This entry is about one TCR beta chain. This sample stems from a study of PD-1 blockade in classical Hodgkin lymphoma. Each of the patients experienced relapse following autologous stem cell transplantation, and their brentuximab vedotin exposure differed. Magnetic negative selection of thawed PBMCs was the method by which CD4+ T cells were purified. The assay was immunoSEQ multiplex PCR, and TCRdb's table has in-frame clones only and misses some. This table holds some 26,000 clones, around 83% found once. V shed 1 base and J shed 10 bases, with 10 bases lying between them. The germline V gene encodes CDR1 MNHNY and CDR2 SVGAGI (reference sequence). The CDR3 runs 12 residues.

This TCR was sampled from a human donor with classical Hodgkin lymphoma. The chain combines TRBV6-6 with TRBJ1-1; D might be TRBD1 (6 bases). This sample comprised CD4+ T cells from blood, obtained at baseline. Here the CDR3 DNA reads TGTGCCAGCAGTTACTGGGGGCAGGGAGCTTTCTTT. The encoded protein is CASSYWGQGAFF.